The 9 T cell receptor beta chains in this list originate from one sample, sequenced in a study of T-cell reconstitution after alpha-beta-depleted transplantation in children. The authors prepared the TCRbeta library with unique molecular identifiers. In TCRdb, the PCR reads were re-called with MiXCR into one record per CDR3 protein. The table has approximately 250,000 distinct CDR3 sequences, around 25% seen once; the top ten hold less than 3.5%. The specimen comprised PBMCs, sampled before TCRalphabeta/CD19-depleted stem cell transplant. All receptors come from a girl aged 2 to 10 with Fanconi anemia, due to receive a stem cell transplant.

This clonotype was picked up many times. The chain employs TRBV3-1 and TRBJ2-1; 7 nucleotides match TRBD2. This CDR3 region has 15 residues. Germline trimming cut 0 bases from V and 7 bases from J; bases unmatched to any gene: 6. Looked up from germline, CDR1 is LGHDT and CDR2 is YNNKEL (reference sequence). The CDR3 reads CASSQEILARNEQFF. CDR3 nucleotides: TGTGCCAGCAGCCAAGAAATACTAGCGAGAAATGAGCAGTTCTTC.

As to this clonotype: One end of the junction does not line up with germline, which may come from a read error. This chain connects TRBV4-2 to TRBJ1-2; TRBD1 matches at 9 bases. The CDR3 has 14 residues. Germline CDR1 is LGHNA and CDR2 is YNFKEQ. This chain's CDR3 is CASRQGQGSYGYTF. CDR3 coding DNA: TGTGCCAGCAGGCAAGGACAGGGGAGCTATGGCTACACCTTC.

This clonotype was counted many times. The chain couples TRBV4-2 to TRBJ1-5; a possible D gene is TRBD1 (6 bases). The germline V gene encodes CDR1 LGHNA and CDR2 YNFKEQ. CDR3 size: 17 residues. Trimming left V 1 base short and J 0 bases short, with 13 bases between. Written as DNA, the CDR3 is TGTGCCAGCAGCCAAGCAGGGGCGAGGGGTAGCAATCAGCCCCAGCATTTT. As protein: CASSQAGARGSNQPQHF.

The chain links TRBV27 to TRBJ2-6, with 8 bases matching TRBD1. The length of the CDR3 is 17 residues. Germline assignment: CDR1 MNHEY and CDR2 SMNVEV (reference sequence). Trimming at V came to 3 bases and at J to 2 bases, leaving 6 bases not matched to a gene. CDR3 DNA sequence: TGTGCCAGCAGTTTTTGGTCAGGGGGCGCTGGGGCCAACGTCCTGACTTTC. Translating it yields CASSFWSGGAGANVLTF.

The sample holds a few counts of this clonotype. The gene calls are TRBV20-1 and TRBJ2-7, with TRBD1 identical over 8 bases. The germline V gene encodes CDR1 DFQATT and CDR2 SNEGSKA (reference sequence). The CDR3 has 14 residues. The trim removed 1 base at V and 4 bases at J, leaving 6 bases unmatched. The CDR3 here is CSARGAGGIYEQYF. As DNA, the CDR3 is TGCAGTGCTAGAGGGGCAGGGGGCATTTACGAGCAGTACTTC.

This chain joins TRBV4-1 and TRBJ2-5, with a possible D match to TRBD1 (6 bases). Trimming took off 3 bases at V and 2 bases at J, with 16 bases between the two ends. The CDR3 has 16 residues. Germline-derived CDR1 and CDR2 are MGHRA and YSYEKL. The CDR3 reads CASSHNQGLWQETQYF. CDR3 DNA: TGCGCCAGCAGCCACAATCAGGGGTTGTGGCAAGAGACCCAGTACTTC.

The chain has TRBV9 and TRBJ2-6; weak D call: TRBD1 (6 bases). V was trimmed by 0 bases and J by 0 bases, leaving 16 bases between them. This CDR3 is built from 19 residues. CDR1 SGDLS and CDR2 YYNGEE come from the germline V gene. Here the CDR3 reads CASSVVRSGAYSGANVLTF. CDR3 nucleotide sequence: TGTGCCAGCAGCGTAGTAAGGTCAGGGGCCTACTCTGGGGCCAACGTCCTGACTTTC. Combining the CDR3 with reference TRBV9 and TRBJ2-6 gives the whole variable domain DSGVTQTPKHLITATGQRVTLRCSPRSGDLSVYWYQQSLDQGLQFLIQYYNGEERAKGNILERFSAQQFPDLHSELNLSSLELGDSALYFCASSVVRSGAYSGANVLTFGAGSRLTVL.

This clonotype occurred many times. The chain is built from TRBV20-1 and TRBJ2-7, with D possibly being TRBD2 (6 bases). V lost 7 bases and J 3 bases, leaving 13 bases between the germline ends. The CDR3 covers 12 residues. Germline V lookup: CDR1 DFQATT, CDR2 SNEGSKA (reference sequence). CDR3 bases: TGCAGTGGAGTAGTCGGGAGCTACGAGCAGTACTTC. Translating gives CSGVVGSYEQYF.

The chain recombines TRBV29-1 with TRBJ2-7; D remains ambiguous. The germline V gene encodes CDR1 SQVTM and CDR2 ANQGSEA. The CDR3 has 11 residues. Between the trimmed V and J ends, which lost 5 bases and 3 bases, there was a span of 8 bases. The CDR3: CSVRTDYEQYF. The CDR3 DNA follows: TGCAGCGTTCGGACGGACTACGAGCAGTACTTC.